The 28 T cell receptor beta chains in this list originate from one sample, sequenced in a study of identical twins. TCRdb re-called the 5' RACE reads through MiXCR, storing one row per CDR3 protein. Of approximately 550,000 distinct CDR3 sequences detected, 20% to 25% appear once; the ten largest clones hold about 0.48%. These data also featured in a second study, about yellow fever vaccine responses in identical twins.

The sequenced sample consisted of CD4+ T cells sorted from blood. The receptor source for this set is a woman aged 18-29 years in good health.

The V gene is TRBV4-1, the J gene TRBJ2-7, with 7 positions matching TRBD1. With V trimmed by 0 bases and J by 3 bases, 14 bases remained unmatched. Germline V CDR1 and CDR2: MGHRA, YSYEKL. The CDR3 loop spans 18 amino acids. CDR3: CASSQEPNTGVNNYEQYF. The CDR3 DNA sequence: TGCGCCAGCAGCCAAGAACCAAACACAGGGGTCAACAACTACGAGCAGTACTTC.

This clonotype has more than one count but fewer than ten. This sequence joins TRBV3-1 and TRBJ1-2, with 12 bases matching TRBD1. CDR3 size: 15 residues. The germline CDR1 and CDR2 sequences are LGHDT and YNNKEL (reference sequence). Trimming cost V 4 bases and J 4 bases; bases outside gene matches: 4. CDR3 residues: CASSPGTGGAYGYTF. CDR3 bases: TGTGCCAGCAGCCCCGGGACAGGGGGCGCCTATGGCTACACCTTC.

The rearrangement uses TRBV29-1 and TRBJ2-7; possibly TRBD1 for D (5 bases). This CDR3 comprises 12 residues. Trimming stripped 3 bases from V and 9 bases from J, with 15 bases between. Germline V gene data show CDR1 as SQVTM and CDR2 as ANQGSEA. CDR3 residues: CSVDGLDTSQYF. Here the CDR3 DNA reads TGCAGCGTTGACGGGCTGGACACGTCGCAGTACTTC.

This chain joins TRBV29-1 and TRBJ2-3; 14 bases match TRBD2. The CDR3 consists of 14 residues. Per the germline V gene, CDR1 is SQVTM and CDR2 is ANQGSEA. Germline trimming cut 5 bases from V and 14 bases from J; bases unmatched to any gene: 12. Here the CDR3 DNA reads TGCAGCGTTTCCCCGGGACTAGCGGGAGCGGGATCGTATTTT. Translating gives CSVSPGLAGAGSYF.

The V gene is TRBV20-1, the J gene TRBJ2-2, with 9 bases that match TRBD1. CDR1 is DFQATT, CDR2 SNEGSKA, per germline (reference sequence). There are 17 residues in the CDR3. The trim removed 1 base at V and 6 bases at J, leaving 12 bases unmatched. CDR3 sequence reads: CSARVGGGTGRAGELFF. CDR3 nucleotides: TGCAGTGCTAGAGTCGGTGGCGGGACAGGGCGAGCCGGGGAGCTGTTTTTT.

This clonotype came up a few times. The chain joins TRBV6-1 to TRBJ2-7; 9 bases map to TRBD2. Germline CDR1 and CDR2: MNHNS and SASEGT. The CDR3 totals 15 residues. The trim removed 5 bases at V and 4 bases at J, leaving 9 bases unmatched. The CDR3 protein is CASSPLAGGPYEQYF. As DNA, the CDR3 is TGTGCCAGCAGTCCACTAGCGGGCGGGCCTTACGAGCAGTACTTC.

V is TRBV12-3 or TRBV12-4 and J is TRBJ1-1, with D possibly TRBD1 on 6 matching bases. This CDR3 is built from 15 residues. V gave up 2 bases and J gave up 0 bases, with 10 bases separating them. The CDR3: CASSLQQGLNTEAFF. CDR3 DNA: TGTGCCAGCAGTTTACAACAGGGCTTGAACACTGAAGCTTTCTTT.

This sequence joins TRBV7-8 and TRBJ2-1; tentatively, D is TRBD2 (5 bases). Germline V lookup: CDR1 SGHVS, CDR2 FQNEAQ. The V end was cut by 5 bases, the J end by 5 bases, with 10 bases between. CDR3 length: 13 amino acids. The CDR3 sequence: CASSPWTHNEQFF. As DNA, the CDR3 is TGTGCCAGCAGCCCGTGGACTCACAATGAGCAGTTCTTC.

The chain couples TRBV12-3 or TRBV12-4 to TRBJ2-7; either TRBD1 or TRBD2 may supply D (5 bases each). CDR3 length: 14 residues. V dropped 1 base and J dropped 4 bases, with 11 bases sitting between them. CDR3 sequence (DNA): TGTGCCAGCAGTTTAGGGTCCGGGACGTACGAGCAGTACGTC. Translating gives CASSLGSGTYEQYV.

The CDR3 bases are TGTGCCAGCAGTGACAGGGGGCAGAGCAATCAGCCCCAGCATTTT. This sequence encodes CASSDRGQSNQPQHF. The V call is TRBV6-1, the J call TRBJ1-5, with 8 bases that match TRBD1. The trim removed 3 bases at V and 1 base at J, leaving 2 bases unmatched. CDR3 length: 15 residues. Germline loops: CDR1 MNHNS, CDR2 SASEGT.

The chain carries TRBV12-3 or TRBV12-4 and TRBJ2-7; possible D gene TRBD2, 5 bases. Trimming cost V 6 bases and J 6 bases, with 18 bases left between them. This CDR3 region has 14 residues. CDR3 DNA: TGTGCCAGCAGACAAACCGGGTCTGGAGGCGAGCAGTACTTC. It encodes CASRQTGSGGEQYF.

Ten or more counts support this clonotype. This rearrangement joins TRBV28 to TRBJ2-1, with 8 bases lining up with TRBD2. Germline V gene data show CDR1 as MDHEN and CDR2 as SYDVKM. The CDR3 runs 13 residues. The V segment lost 3 bases and the J segment 8 bases; nucleotides outside the gene matches: 3. In DNA, the CDR3 is TGTGCCAGCAGTTTTCTAGCGGGTCATGAGCAGTTCTTC. Encoded protein: CASSFLAGHEQFF.

This clonotype appeared a few times. This sequence joins TRBV9 and TRBJ1-2, with TRBD1 as a possible D gene (5 bases). Per germline, CDR1 SGDLS and CDR2 YYNGEE. The CDR3 has 12 residues. With 3 bases removed from V and 13 bases from J, the gap between germline ends came to 16 bases. CDR3 residues: CASSEPGPSCTF. The CDR3 region has the DNA TGTGCCAGCAGCGAGCCGGGGCCGAGCTGCACCTTC.

This chain uses TRBV7-7 with TRBJ2-1; the match to TRBD2 covers 11 bases. V lost 6 bases and J lost 8; bases outside the gene matches: 9. CDR3 length equals 15 residues. The germline V gene has CDR1 SSHAT and CDR2 FNYEAQ (reference sequence). The CDR3 DNA is TGTGCCAGCAGTCCTTCTAGCGGGGGGCCGTATGAGCAGTTCTTC. This gives the protein CASSPSSGGPYEQFF.

The rearrangement links TRBV7-6 to TRBJ2-5; the match to TRBD2 covers 13 bases. Germline CDR1 and CDR2: SGHVS and FNYEAQ. The V and J ends lost 4 bases and 1 base, in that order; junction bases with no gene match: 3. The CDR3 length is 16 residues. In DNA form, the CDR3 reads TGTGCCAGCAGCTCAAGACTAGCGGGGGGCCAAGAGACCCAGTACTTC. Protein: CASSSRLAGGQETQYF.

This clonotype was counted a few times. The chain is built from TRBV4-1 and TRBJ1-1, with D tentatively TRBD1 (6 bases). Between the trimmed V and J ends, which lost 0 bases and 3 bases, there was a span of 11 bases. The CDR3 is 15 residues long. CDR1 MGHRA and CDR2 YSYEKL come from the germline V gene. The CDR3 nucleotides are TGCGCCAGCAGCCAAGACCCGGACAGCTACACTGAAGCTTTCTTT. Amino acids: CASSQDPDSYTEAFF.

This clonotype was observed many times. The J gene is TRBJ2-5, the V gene TRBV3-1; D gene uncertain. V dropped 4 bases and J dropped 5 bases, with 5 bases sitting between them. Looked up from germline, CDR1 is LGHDT and CDR2 is YNNKEL (reference sequence). The CDR3 covers 11 residues. CDR3 region: CASSLHETQYF. CDR3 nucleotide sequence: TGTGCCAGCAGCCTTCACGAGACCCAGTACTTC.

In its sample, this clonotype was seen a few times. This sequence joins TRBV12-3 or TRBV12-4 and TRBJ1-4; possibly TRBD1 for D (5 bases). V lost 4 bases, J lost 7 bases, and 7 bases lay in between. The CDR3 runs to 12 residues. For the CDR3, the DNA is TGTGCCAGCAGTTCAGGGATTGAAAAACTGTTTTTT. Translating it yields CASSSGIEKLFF.

This clonotype was seen a few times. The genes are TRBV20-1 and TRBJ1-6; TRBD1 agrees at 7 bases. Germline-derived CDR1 and CDR2 are DFQATT and SNEGSKA (reference sequence). V lost 0 bases and J lost 6; bases outside the gene matches: 20. The CDR3 is 20 residues long. CDR3 bases: TGCAGTGCTAGAGAAAGGCCTCGCTATGACAGGGATTGGGGTAATTCACCCCTCCACTTT. This codes for CSARERPRYDRDWGNSPLHF.

The chain joins TRBV20-1 to TRBJ1-3; unclear D gene. Germline lookup yields CDR1 DFQATT and CDR2 SNEGSKA (reference sequence). The CDR3 loop spans 15 amino acids. Between the trimmed V and J ends, which lost 3 bases and 2 bases, there was a span of 14 bases. The CDR3 region is CSASKGSLTGNTIYF. In DNA, the CDR3 is TGCAGTGCTAGCAAAGGGTCTCTTACTGGAAACACCATATATTTT.

This clonotype appeared a few times. The V and J genes are TRBV5-1 and TRBJ2-5; 8 positions match TRBD2. This CDR3 spans 15 amino acids. The V and J ends lost 3 bases and 2 bases, in that order; junction bases with no gene match: 6. Germline V lookup: CDR1 SGHRS, CDR2 YFSETQ. This CDR3 reads CASSSFGRGQETQYF. CDR3 nucleotide sequence: TGCGCCAGCAGCTCGTTCGGGAGGGGGCAAGAGACCCAGTACTTC.

CDR3: CASTRGSSYNSPLHF. CDR3 DNA sequence: TGTGCCAGCACTCGGGGGAGCTCCTATAATTCACCCCTCCACTTT. V is TRBV27 and J is TRBJ1-6, with D possibly matching TRBD1 (5 bases). Between the trimmed V and J ends, which lost 7 bases and 0 bases, there was a span of 10 bases. CDR1 is MNHEY and CDR2 is SMNVEV in the germline V gene (reference sequence). The CDR3 has 15 residues.

This clonotype has a handful of counts. The chain employs TRBV6-1 and TRBJ2-1; TRBD2 matches at 8 bases. Germline assignment: CDR1 MNHNS and CDR2 SASEGT. The CDR3 is made up of 14 amino acids. The J segment lost 6 bases and the V segment lost 6 bases, leaving 7 bases of the junction unmatched. CDR3 DNA: TGTGCCAGCAGGAGCACCGGGACTAGCAATGAGCAGTTCTTC. Translating gives CASRSTGTSNEQFF.

This clonotype turned up a few times. This chain links TRBV2 with TRBJ2-1, with D uncertain. V shed 1 base and J shed 9 bases, with 13 bases lying between them. Germline CDR1 and CDR2: SNHLY and FYNNEI. CDR3 size: 14 residues. As DNA, the CDR3 is TGTGCCAGCAGTGAAGAATGGGTTGGCGGTGAGCAGTTCTTC. It translates to CASSEEWVGGEQFF. Full variable domain (missing parts from reference TRBV2 and TRBJ2-1): EPEVTQTPSHQVTQMGQEVILRCVPISNHLYFYWYRQILGQKVEFLVSFYNNEISEKSEIFDDQFSVERPDGSNFTLKIRSTKLEDSAMYFCASSEEWVGGEQFFGPGTRLTVL.

This clonotype turned up a few times. The chain uses TRBV5-1 and TRBJ2-3, with a tentative D call TRBD1 (6 bases). The CDR3 sequence is 16 residues long. V dropped 0 bases and J dropped 3 bases, with 14 bases sitting between them. Germline CDR1 reads SGHRS; CDR2 reads YFSETQ. The CDR3 sequence is CASSLVGTRGTDTQYF. The CDR3 nucleotides read TGCGCCAGCAGCTTGGTGGGGACCAGGGGTACAGATACGCAGTATTTT.

This clonotype was found many times. The junction and the germline gene differ at one end; a read error may be behind it. J is TRBJ2-7 and V is TRBV5-1; TRBD2 aligns across 13 bases. Germline V CDR1 and CDR2: SGHRS, YFSETQ. There are 15 residues in the CDR3. CDR3 sequence: CASSPGLAGVYEQYF. DNA of the CDR3: TGTGCCAGCAGCCCAGGACTAGCGGGGGTCTACGAGCAGTACTTC.

The genes are TRBV25-1 and TRBJ2-7; D remains unclear. From germline, CDR1 is MGHDK and CDR2 SYGVNS. The ends were cut back, 4 bases at V and 3 bases at J, with 13 bases in the middle. The CDR3 totals 14 residues. This CDR3 is CASSGASYGYEQYF. CDR3 bases: TGTGCCAGCAGTGGGGCCTCATACGGCTACGAGCAGTACTTC.

V usage is TRBV10-2 and J usage is TRBJ2-1, with D tentatively TRBD1 (6 bases). V lost 7 bases to trimming and J lost 2 bases, with 9 bases between them. Germline-derived CDR1 and CDR2 are WSHSY and SAAADI. The CDR3 totals 13 residues. The CDR3 region has the DNA TGCGCCAGCACCCGGGACACCTACAATGAGCAGTTCTTC. Protein product: CASTRDTYNEQFF.